This T cell receptor beta chain stems from a study of identical twins. The germline V gene has CDR1 SQVTM and CDR2 ANQGSEA. The CDR3 runs to 16 residues. Trimming cost V 6 bases and J 4 bases, with 23 bases left between them. This clonotype came up many times. TCRdb reprocessed the 5' RACE reads via MiXCR and lists one record per CDR3 protein. Of a few hundred thousand distinct CDR3 sequences listed, around 8.3% were seen once; the top ten hold 3%. The same sample was also studied in work on yellow fever vaccine responses in identical twins.

The chain joins TRBV29-1 to TRBJ2-3; D assignment may be TRBD1 or TRBD2 (5 bases each). The receptor comes from a woman aged 18-29 years in good health. Sequencing was performed on CD8+ T cells sorted from blood. This CDR3 reads CSVPPGWGSDADTQYF. The CDR3 bases are TGCAGCGTGCCCCCGGGATGGGGGTCTGATGCAGATACGCAGTATTTT.